The rows below give T cell receptor beta chains drawn from one sample of a study of control samples from healthy donors and cancer patients. Data came from immunoSEQ multiplex PCR; TCRdb stores just in-frame clones and leaves some out. The sample holds 100,000 to 150,000 clones, roughly 87% seen once. Sequenced input: blood. Receptors were obtained from a man in his late teens or twenties in good health. Both conserved end residues are part of each CDR3. A D gene is named only where the DNA matches it firmly. A clone size is listed for some rows: how often the clone was seen (once, few, many), or a class if it is expanded.

D gene	J gene	clone size	V gene	CDR3 DNA	CDR3 protein
NA	TRBJ2-7	NA	TRBV20-1	TGCAGTGCTCAACTACAGGAGCAGTACTTC	CSAQLQEQYF
TRBD2	TRBJ2-7	once	TRBV10-3	TGTGCCATCAGTGAGAGAGCGGGAGAAAACCACGAGCAGTACTTC	CAISERAGENHEQYF
NA	TRBJ2-7	NA	TRBV5-6	TGTGCCAGCAGCTTGATCATCTACGAGCAGTACTTC	CASSLIIYEQYF
TRBD2	TRBJ2-3	NA	TRBV3-1/TRBV3-2	TGTGCCAGCAGCCCTAGCGGGAGTGCCGATACGCAGTATTTT	CASSPSGSADTQYF
NA	TRBJ1-1	few	TRBV3-1/TRBV3-2	TGTGCCAGCAGCCAAGCGGTTGGGGGTAAGAGGACTGAAGCTTTCTTT	CASSQAVGGKRTEAFF
TRBD1	TRBJ1-1	NA	TRBV30	TGTGCCTGGGGGGACAGGGTGACTGAAGCTTTCTTT	CAWGDRVTEAFF
NA	TRBJ1-5	NA	TRBV6-5	TGTGCCAGCAGCGGCAATCAGCCCCAGCATTTT	CASSGNQPQHF
NA	TRBJ1-3	NA	TRBV7-2	TGTGCCAGCTCCCCCCAAGCCCGAAAGAGAAACACCATATATTTT	CASSPQARKRNTIYF
NA	TRBJ1-5	NA	TRBV18	TGTGCCAGCTCACAGGCCTATAGCAATCAGCCCCAGCATTTT	CASSQAYSNQPQHF
NA	TRBJ2-5	NA	TRBV7-2	TGTGCCAGCAGCTTAGTTCCGGGGCGAGACCAGTACTTC	CASSLVPGRDQYF
NA	TRBJ1-3	once	TRBV19	TGTGCCAGTAGTTCCTCACATGGCCCCTCTGGAAACACCATATATTTT	CASSSSHGPSGNTIYF
NA	TRBJ2-7	NA	TRBV28	TGTGCCAGCAGAAATGCGGCTACCTACGAGCAGTACTTC	CASRNAATYEQYF
NA	TRBJ1-1	once	TRBV6-5	TGTGCCAGCAGTTCAAAATACAGGAGCCTGAACACTGAAGCTTTCTTT	CASSSKYRSLNTEAFF
TRBD1	TRBJ1-2	NA	TRBV18	TGTGCCAGCTCACTCGCCCCGGGACAGGCTAACTATGGCTACACCTTC	CASSLAPGQANYGYTF
TRBD2	TRBJ2-1	NA	TRBV28	TGTGCCAGCAGCCCCCCTGGGACTAGCGGGAGACTAGGGCAGTTCTTC	CASSPPGTSGRLGQFF
TRBD2	TRBJ2-5	NA	TRBV10-3	TGTGCCATCAGTGACCCGGGACTAGCGGCCCTAGGGGAAGAGACCCAGTACTTC	CAISDPGLAALGEETQYF
NA	TRBJ2-5	few	TRBV18	TGTGCCAGCTCACCAGACTCCTCAGGGGAGGCCCAGTACTTC	CASSPDSSGEAQYF
NA	TRBJ2-2	NA	TRBV9	TGTGCCAGCAGCGTAGATCCTAGCCCCGGGGAGCTGTTTTTT	CASSVDPSPGELFF
NA	TRBJ1-2	NA	TRBV14	TGTGCCAGCAGCCAAGGTTCGGGGTTTTTAAGGAATGGCTACACCTTC	CASSQGSGFLRNGYTF